These 13 T cell receptor beta chains share one sample of origin, sequenced in a study of blood T cells in healthy people across ages. Next came a second PCR, run for about 7 to 12 cycles, which used a sample-barcoded 5' primer along with a J-beta primer mix. TCRdb re-analysed the 5' RACE reads in MiXCR, keeping a single row per CDR3 protein. Of 800,000 or so distinct CDR3 sequences listed, 25% are singletons. The same sample was also studied in work on T cells of mothers and their children.

Sequencing was performed on blood. Receptors were obtained from a boy younger than 18 in good health.

This clonotype came up a few times. This chain joins TRBV27 and TRBJ2-7; the match to TRBD1 covers 9 bases. With 5 bases clipped from V and 6 bases from J, the junction kept 8 bases outside the gene matches. CDR1 and CDR2 from the germline V gene are MNHEY and SMNVEV (reference sequence). The CDR3 loop spans 14 amino acids. This CDR3 reads CASSLGTGYGEQYF. In nucleotides, the CDR3 is TGTGCCAGCAGTCTCGGGACAGGGTATGGCGAGCAGTACTTC.

This clonotype was seen a few times. The chain carries TRBV30 and TRBJ1-1, with 8 bases fitting TRBD1. The J segment lost 1 base and the V segment lost 1 base, leaving 2 bases of the junction unmatched. The CDR3 length is 14 residues. CDR1 is GTSNPN, CDR2 SVGIG, per germline (reference sequence). The CDR3 DNA follows: TGTGCCTGGAGTGAAACAGGGGGGAACACTGAAGCTTTCTTT. Its translation is CAWSETGGNTEAFF.

The chain combines TRBV28 with TRBJ2-7; D uncertain. CDR1 is MDHEN, CDR2 SYDVKM, per germline. CDR3 length: 14 amino acids. V dropped 5 bases and J dropped 2 bases, with 13 bases sitting between them. Here the CDR3 DNA reads TGTGCCAGCAGTGTGGAAAGGACCCCCTACGAGCAGTACTTC. This gives the protein CASSVERTPYEQYF.

This clonotype was seen a handful of times. This CDR3 is CASSLAPEDSYEQYF. The DNA of the CDR3 is TGTGCCAGCAGCTTAGCTCCAGAAGACTCCTACGAGCAGTACTTC. The rearrangement joins TRBV11-2 to TRBJ2-7; D gene unclear. V lost 1 base and J 0 bases, leaving 10 bases between the germline ends. There are 15 residues in the CDR3. The germline V gene has CDR1 SGHAT and CDR2 FQNNGV.

This clonotype was observed a few times. The chain is built from TRBV7-9 and TRBJ2-7, with a possible D match to TRBD1 (6 bases). CDR1 SEHNR and CDR2 FQNEAQ come from the germline V gene (reference sequence). The CDR3 is 13 amino acids. V was pared by 6 bases and J by 4 bases, with 13 bases between. As DNA, the CDR3 is TGTGCCAGCAGACAAGGACAGATTTACGAGCAGTACTTC. Translated, it gives CASRQGQIYEQYF.

This sequence joins TRBV28 and TRBJ2-5; TRBD2 is a possible D gene (6 bases). CDR1 is MDHEN, CDR2 SYDVKM, per germline. CDR3 length: 17 amino acids. V lost 5 bases to trimming and J lost 1 base, with 20 bases between them. This chain's CDR3 is CASSEGRTLGLQETQYF. CDR3 sequence (DNA): TGTGCCAGCAGTGAGGGGAGGACCTTGGGCCTCCAAGAGACCCAGTACTTC.

This clonotype was counted between two and nine times. The chain uses TRBV29-1 and TRBJ1-1, with D maybe TRBD1 (5 bases). Germline V gene data show CDR1 as SQVTM and CDR2 as ANQGSEA. CDR3 size: 14 residues. The V gene lost 7 bases and the J gene lost 1 base, with 16 bases spanning the gap. CDR3 amino acids: CSATMTDSNTEAFF. CDR3 coding DNA: TGCAGCGCGACAATGACAGACTCGAACACTGAAGCTTTCTTT.

This clonotype has a handful of counts. The rearrangement uses TRBV7-9 and TRBJ2-2; D ambiguous. The CDR3 runs to 15 residues. V gave up 3 bases and J gave up 6 bases, with 14 bases separating them. CDR1 and CDR2 (germline): SEHNR, FQNEAQ (reference sequence). The CDR3 DNA sequence: TGTGCCAGCAGCTTCACGGGTCCCGGACCCGGGGAGCTGTTTTTT. It is translated as CASSFTGPGPGELFF.

This clonotype was seen repeatedly, ten times or more. The chain recombines TRBV6-5 with TRBJ1-4; perhaps TRBD1 as D (5 bases). V dropped 8 bases and J dropped 8 bases, with 12 bases sitting between them. Germline CDR1 reads MNHEY; CDR2 reads SVGAGI. CDR3 size: 12 residues. DNA for the CDR3: TGTGCCAGCGGGCAGGGCGGGGAAAAACTGTTTTTT. Its translation: CASGQGGEKLFF.

This clonotype came up a few times. This chain links TRBV28 with TRBJ2-2, with D possibly TRBD2 on 6 matching bases. The CDR3 loop spans 15 amino acids. Germline values: CDR1 MDHEN, CDR2 SYDVKM. Trimming shortened V by 5 bases and J by 0 bases, and 10 bases separated the two germline ends. The CDR3, as DNA: TGTGCCAGCAGTGGGGGGTACGCGAACACCGGGGAGCTGTTTTTT. It translates to CASSGGYANTGELFF. Looking up the rest from reference TRBV28 and TRBJ2-2 gives the full variable domain: DVKVTQSSRYLVKRTGEKVFLECVQDMDHENMFWYRQDPGLGLRLIYFSYDVKMKEKGDIPEGYSVSREKKERFSLILESASTNQTSMYLCASSGGYANTGELFFGEGSRLTVL.

This sequence joins TRBV5-1 and TRBJ2-4; weak D call: TRBD1 (6 bases). Trimming removed 5 bases at V and 7 bases at J, with 13 bases between. Germline CDR1 is SGHRS and CDR2 is YFSETQ. This CDR3 is built from 13 residues. CDR3 sequence: CASRSTGSNIQYF. CDR3 coding DNA: TGCGCCAGCAGGTCCACAGGGAGCAACATTCAGTACTTC.

The chain carries TRBV11-2 and TRBJ2-3, with TRBD2 matching 10 bases. CDR3 length: 16 residues. Germline CDR1 and CDR2: SGHAT and FQNNGV. After removal of 3 bases from V and 2 bases from J, the junction contained 5 bases not matched to a gene. CDR3 DNA sequence: TGTGCCAGCAGCTTTTCACTAGCGGGAAACACAGATACGCAGTATTTT. Residues: CASSFSLAGNTDTQYF.

This clonotype was observed a few times. A much larger clone sits a single nucleotide away, making a read error possible. The V and J genes are TRBV24-1 and TRBJ2-5; weak D call: TRBD1 (6 bases). Germline values: CDR1 KGHDR, CDR2 SFDVKD. The CDR3 covers 15 residues. For the CDR3, the DNA is TGTGCCACCGGTGACCCAACAGGGTACCAAGAGACCCAGTACTTC. As protein: CATGDPTGYQETQYF.